This entry lists 18 T cell receptor beta chains sequenced from one sample in a study of blood T cell repertoires in COVID-19. The method was immunoSEQ multiplex PCR; TCRdb's version includes in-frame clones alone and lacks a portion of them. The sample has 470,000 or so clones, roughly 91% seen once; the top ten hold about 4.3%. Sequencing input: peripheral blood. Receptors were obtained from a woman aged 30 to 39 with acute or convalescent COVID-19.

The CDR3 nucleotides read TGTGCCAGCAGCAACTCCACACAGGGATACTACACCTTC. Translating it yields CASSNSTQGYYTF. The chain couples TRBV7-9 to TRBJ1-2, with TRBD1 as a possible D gene (6 bases). From germline, CDR1 is SEHNR and CDR2 FQNEAQ (reference sequence). This CDR3 comprises 13 residues. V was trimmed by 5 bases and J by 10 bases, leaving 17 bases between them. Full variable domain (outside the CDR3, taken from reference TRBV7-9 and TRBJ1-2): DTGVSQNPRHKITKRGQNVTFRCDPISEHNRLYWYRQTLGQGPEFLTYFQNEAQLEKSRLLSDRFSAERPKGSFSTLEIQRTEQGDSAMYLCASSNSTQGYYTFGSGTRLTVV.

This clone was seen just once. The chain is built from TRBV7-2 and TRBJ2-1, with D uncertain. CDR1 and CDR2 (germline): SGHTA, FQGNSA. Trimming removed 3 bases from V and 6 bases from J, with 6 bases in between. The CDR3 is 12 residues long. The CDR3 here is CASSFSLNEQFF. Here the CDR3 DNA reads TGTGCCAGCAGCTTTAGTCTCAATGAGCAGTTCTTC.

On this clone: A read error may account for a junction end that differs from germline. The chain is built from TRBV6-6 and TRBJ1-4; no reliable D call. The CDR3 is made up of 16 amino acids. CDR1 is MNHNY and CDR2 is SVGAGI in the germline V gene (reference sequence). The CDR3 DNA reads TGTGCCAGCAGTTACTCGAGCTTGATGACTAGTGAAAAACTGTTTTTT. Translating it yields CASSYSSLMTSEKLFF.

The chain is built from TRBV6-5 and TRBJ2-1, with TRBD2 matching 13 bases. Trimming at V came to 2 bases and at J to 9 bases, leaving 4 bases not matched to a gene. The CDR3 sequence is 15 residues long. Germline V gives CDR1 MNHEY, CDR2 SVGAGI. The CDR3 nucleotides read TGTGCCAGCAGTTACATCGGACTAGCGGGGGCTGAGCAGTTCTTC. Translation: CASSYIGLAGAEQFF.

This clone was detected once. The genes are TRBV6-1 and TRBJ2-7, with 9 bases that match TRBD2. The junction had 7 bases not matched to a gene; V was cut back by 4 bases and J by 0 bases. This CDR3 spans 16 amino acids. Germline V lookup: CDR1 MNHNS, CDR2 SASEGT. The DNA for the CDR3 is TGTGCCAGCAGTGTTTATAGCGGGGGCCGCTCCTACGAGCAGTACTTC. Encoded protein: CASSVYSGGRSYEQYF.

Worth noting for this clone: The sample contains more than one DNA sequence encoding this CDR3. The V call is TRBV28, the J call TRBJ2-1; no firm D call. The CDR3 has 12 amino acids. Trimming shortened V by 6 bases and J by 3 bases, and 6 bases separated the two germline ends. Looked up from germline, CDR1 is MDHEN and CDR2 is SYDVKM. CDR3 in amino acids: CASSLSYNEQFF. CDR3 sequence (DNA): TGTGCCAGCAGCCTGAGCTACAATGAGCAGTTCTTC.

The genes are TRBV2 and TRBJ2-7; 8 nucleotides match TRBD1. Germline V gene data show CDR1 as SNHLY and CDR2 as FYNNEI. This CDR3 region has 13 residues. V was clipped by 7 bases and J by 6 bases; unmatched bases: 8. The CDR3, as DNA: TGTGCCAGCACCGGCGACAGGGGTTCCGAGCAGTACTTC. Its translation: CASTGDRGSEQYF.

This sequence joins TRBV27 and TRBJ1-1, with TRBD1 matching 7 bases. Looked up from germline, CDR1 is MNHEY and CDR2 is SMNVEV (reference sequence). After removal of 5 bases from V and 6 bases from J, the junction contained 12 bases not matched to a gene. The CDR3 is 15 amino acids. In DNA form, the CDR3 reads TGTGCCAGCAGTAAATATTACAGGGGTAGGCCTGAAGCTTTCTTT. Translating it yields CASSKYYRGRPEAFF.

CDR3 loop: CATSTYQGNSPLHF. The CDR3 region has the DNA TGTGCCACCAGCACCTACCAGGGCAATTCACCCCTCCACTTT. V is TRBV15 and J is TRBJ1-6, with D possibly being TRBD1 (5 bases). In germline, CDR1 is LNHNV, CDR2 YYDKDF (reference sequence). V dropped 4 bases and J dropped 7 bases, with 11 bases sitting between them. The CDR3 runs to 14 residues. The full variable domain, with the rest looked up from reference TRBV15 and TRBJ1-6, is DAMVIQNPRYQVTQFGKPVTLSCSQTLNHNVMYWYQQKSSQAPKLLFHYYDKDFNNEADTPDNFQSRRPNTSFCFLDIRSPGLGDTAMYLCATSTYQGNSPLHFGNGTRLTVT.

The chain uses TRBV9 and TRBJ2-5, with D perhaps matching TRBD1 (6 bases). V shed 4 bases and J shed 7 bases, with 14 bases lying between them. Germline V lookup: CDR1 SGDLS, CDR2 YYNGEE. This CDR3 has 13 residues. CDR3 loop: CASSPQGRGTQYF. The DNA of the CDR3 is TGTGCCAGCAGCCCTCAGGGGCGAGGGACCCAGTACTTC.

The gene calls are TRBV6-8 and TRBJ1-5; 7 bases align to TRBD1. Germline V CDR1 and CDR2: MNHGY, SAAAGT. With 8 bases clipped from V and 6 bases from J, the junction kept 19 bases outside the gene matches. The length of the CDR3 is 17 residues. This chain's CDR3 is CASLVRRGPASGQPQHF. The CDR3 coding sequence is TGTGCCAGCCTAGTAAGGAGGGGGCCGGCATCAGGTCAGCCCCAGCATTTT.

This clone was recorded only once. The chain recombines TRBV19 with TRBJ2-3, with 9 positions matching TRBD2. The V gene's germline CDR1 is LNHDA and CDR2 SQIVND (reference sequence). The length of the CDR3 is 12 residues. Germline trimming cut 5 bases from V and 9 bases from J; bases unmatched to any gene: 3. CDR3 amino acids: CASSESGGTQYF. In nucleotides, the CDR3 is TGTGCCAGTAGTGAAAGCGGGGGGACGCAGTATTTT.

This clone was seen a handful of times. The chain couples TRBV5-1 to TRBJ1-4; 9 nucleotides agree with TRBD1. With 4 bases clipped from V and 5 bases from J, the junction kept 6 bases outside the gene matches. This CDR3 contains 15 residues. Germline V CDR1 and CDR2: SGHRS, YFSETQ. This CDR3 is CASSVTGQGNEKLFF. CDR3 bases: TGCGCCAGCAGCGTCACCGGACAGGGGAATGAAAAACTGTTTTTT.

This clone was seen just once. This sequence joins TRBV28 and TRBJ1-4; 8 bases are a match to TRBD1. This CDR3 contains 15 residues. J lost 3 bases, V lost 5 bases, and 5 bases had no gene match. Germline-derived CDR1 and CDR2 are MDHEN and SYDVKM. This chain's CDR3 is CASSVSGGPNEKLFF. The CDR3 nucleotides are TGTGCCAGCAGTGTCTCAGGGGGCCCTAATGAAAAACTGTTTTTT. Variable domain in full (rest from reference TRBV28 and TRBJ1-4): DVKVTQSSRYLVKRTGEKVFLECVQDMDHENMFWYRQDPGLGLRLIYFSYDVKMKEKGDIPEGYSVSREKKERFSLILESASTNQTSMYLCASSVSGGPNEKLFFGSGTQLSVL.

Only a few counts were recorded for this clone. The chain has TRBV2 and TRBJ1-2, with D hard to call. CDR3 size: 11 residues. V lost 3 bases, J lost 8 bases, and 7 bases lay in between. The V gene's germline CDR1 is SNHLY and CDR2 FYNNEI. The CDR3 DNA reads as TGTGCCAGCAGTGACCTGGGCGGCTACACCTTC. Amino acids: CASSDLGGYTF.

The chain joins TRBV5-6 to TRBJ2-1; a weak D match, TRBD2 (5 bases). CDR1 is SGHDT, CDR2 YYEEEE, per germline. Trimming shortened V by 4 bases and J by 4 bases, and 15 bases separated the two germline ends. The CDR3 loop spans 15 amino acids. For the CDR3, the DNA is TGTGCCAGCAGCCTCGAGGGCAGACTTTACAATGAGCAGTTCTTC. It translates to CASSLEGRLYNEQFF. The full variable domain, its missing parts supplied by reference TRBV5-6 and TRBJ2-1, is DAGVTQSPTHLIKTRGQQVTLRCSPKSGHDTVSWYQQALGQGPQFIFQYYEEEERQRGNFPDRFSGHQFPNYSSELNVNALLLGDSALYLCASSLEGRLYNEQFFGPGTRLTVL.

This clone has a single count. This chain uses TRBV9 with TRBJ1-3; 7 nucleotides line up with TRBD1. This CDR3 is 15 amino acids long. Germline V CDR1 and CDR2: SGDLS, YYNGEE. Trimming cost V 4 bases and J 0 bases; bases outside gene matches: 4. The CDR3 DNA follows: TGTGCCAGCAGCTCAGGGACAGCCTCTGGAAACACCATATATTTT. Residues: CASSSGTASGNTIYF.

The chain employs TRBV13 and TRBJ2-3; the match to TRBD1 covers 7 bases. The CDR3 has 16 amino acids. Germline CDR1 PRHDT, CDR2 FYEKMQ (reference sequence). Germline trimming cut 5 bases from V and 4 bases from J; bases unmatched to any gene: 12. CDR3 nucleotides: TGTGCCAGCAGCCAAGGGGGCATAGGAGTGGCAGATACGCAGTATTTT. It specifies CASSQGGIGVADTQYF.